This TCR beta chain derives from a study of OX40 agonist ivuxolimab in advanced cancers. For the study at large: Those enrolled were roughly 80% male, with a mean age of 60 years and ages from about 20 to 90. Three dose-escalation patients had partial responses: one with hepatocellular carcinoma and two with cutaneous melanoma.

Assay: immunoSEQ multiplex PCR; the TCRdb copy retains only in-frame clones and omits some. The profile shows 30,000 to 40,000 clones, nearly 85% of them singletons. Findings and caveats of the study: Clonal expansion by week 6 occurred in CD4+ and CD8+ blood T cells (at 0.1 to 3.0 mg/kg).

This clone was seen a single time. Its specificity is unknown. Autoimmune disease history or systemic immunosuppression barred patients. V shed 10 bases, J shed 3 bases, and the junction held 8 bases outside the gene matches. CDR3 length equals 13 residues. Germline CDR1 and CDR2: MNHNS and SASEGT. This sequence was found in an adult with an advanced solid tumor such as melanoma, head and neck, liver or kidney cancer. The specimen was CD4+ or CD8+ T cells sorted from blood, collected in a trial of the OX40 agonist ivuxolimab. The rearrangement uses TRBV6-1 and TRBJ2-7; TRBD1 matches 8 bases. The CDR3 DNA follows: TGTGCCACCAGGGGGCCCTTGAGCTACGAGCAGTACTTC. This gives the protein CATRGPLSYEQYF.